This T cell receptor (beta chain) was retrieved from a study of cytomegalovirus exposure and HLA in healthy donors (TCRdb year 2017). With regard to the full study: In an earlier analysis of some 550 of the donors, 276 Gb of sequence data and 120 million or so unique TCR beta sequences from 150 million to 200 million T cells were reported. An early release covering about 600 HLA-typed donors comprised about 300 gigabases of sequencing data and around 80 million unique TCR sequences. Among the 398 genotyped donors, roughly 80% belonged to the genetic ancestry cluster associated with self-reported Caucasian donors. The study aimed to test whether cataloging public T cell receptors could reveal signatures of past pathogen exposure. The study profiled the T cell repertoires of about 640 subjects by immunosequencing and related them to cytomegalovirus serostatus. Besides the first cohort of more than 650 subjects, a separate validation cohort made up of 120 or so different subjects was used. To predict cytomegalovirus infection status, the study brought together high-throughput TCR immunosequencing, statistical association of individual TCRs with disease status, and machine learning. To study patterns of TCR occurrence, a later analysis re-analyzed previously published TCR beta repertoires from around 660 donors and added high-resolution HLA genotyping. The later analysis used no new phenotypic data to find candidate immune exposures, relying instead on TCR beta sequences and their occurrence across donors. An earlier analysis of around 640 of the donors used high-throughput TCR beta sequencing to judge whether each TCR beta V gene segment behaved as functional or pseudogenic. Donor age, sex, ethnicity and CMV serostatus were collected together with the repertoire data. A later genetic analysis used genome-wide SNP genotypes for about 60% of the roughly 670 donors, treating that subset as a discovery cohort. All discovery cohort repertoires had been generated using a single sequencing platform. Class I and class II HLA loci were covered by the typing at four-digit resolution. The number of donors typed differed by locus, with 629-630 for A, B, C, DRB1 and DQB1, 522 for DQA1, about 610 for DPA1, and some 440 for DPB1. Four or five DR-DQ haplotypes were handled as single units for association and clustering because linkage in the cohort was strong. Among some 410 genotyped donors of the cohort, an average of roughly 240,000 unique TCR beta nucleotide sequences were sequenced per donor, around 20% of them non-productive. Here is what the overall study found, with its caveats: Cytomegalovirus status was reported to be diagnosed by the classifier with high specificity and sensitivity in both the original and validation cohorts. According to a later analysis, parvovirus B19, influenza, CMV and Epstein-Barr virus appeared linked to several top co-occurrence clusters. The cohort was sequenced for TCR beta chains only, and without alpha or paired-chain data the features that could be detected were limited. Assigning TCR associations to individual alleles was difficult when HLA alleles, especially DR and DQ, strongly co-occurred. The authors suggested that the approach could potentially be extended to other disease states and immunological phenotypes. In a later analysis, about 17,000 TCR beta sequences were associated with specific HLA alleles at a false discovery rate of 0.05. HLA typing was unavailable for some donors at each locus, so association tests used only the typed subset. In a later analysis, HLA-associated TCR beta chains showed more clonal expansion and lower generation probabilities than non-associated chains that were equally common. Most CMV-associated TCR beta chains appeared to be HLA-restricted in a later analysis, and the HLA associations seemed to be driven largely by CMV exposure. A later genetic analysis reported fewer N-insertions in productive TCRs among donors in an Asian-associated ancestry cluster than the approximately 670-donor mean. Because the 87-base-pair reads could not distinguish some IMGT-functional V segments, including TRBV6-2 and TRBV6-3, those segments were excluded. Presence/absence analyses assumed roughly uniform sequencing depth across donors, an assumption that may not hold. Correlated functional status among segregating V segments might reflect linkage disequilibrium, but an unknown experimental factor could not be ruled out. A further reported finding was that TCR beta sequences accurately predicted the HLA-A and HLA-B alleles for most subjects in the first cohort. Most TCR sequences were observed very rarely across donors, whereas some public TCRs were present in many individuals. The sequencing pipeline was judged likely to have produced a cluster of highly shared sequence variants as a technical artifact. Because counts were too low, some 17 rarely observed V segments, including chromosome 9 orphons, were left out of the earlier analysis of 500 to 650 of the donors. In an earlier analysis of some 640 of the donors, most TCR beta V segments were observed in productive rearrangements about 90% or about 30% of the time, broadly matching IMGT annotations. For the cohort, immune exposure information was limited to CMV serostatus. In vitro tests confirmed that a few of the cytomegalovirus-associated TCR beta chains recognize cytomegalovirus antigens. A later genetic analysis associated a missense DCLRE1C variant with V-gene and J-gene trimming of TCR beta chains, and an independent cohort replicated the association. A later analysis found that TCR association rates varied across HLA loci, with DRB1 alleles showing the most associated TCRs and HLA-C alleles the fewest. The study gave a list of 150 to 200 TCR beta chains associated with cytomegalovirus.

For this chain, trimming is 3 bases at the V end and 4 bases at the J end, and the number of junction bases without a gene match is 4. From cysteine to phenylalanine, the CDR3 is 15 amino acids long. Only the CDR3 region is kept as DNA, spanning 45 bases read in frame from base 1. Taken from the germline V gene, the CDR1 and CDR2 loops are KGHSH and LQKENI. For this clone: There is no known antigen for this receptor. Qualities for individual bases were not recorded, and no much larger clone is one base off.

The cohort comprised some 730 healthy bone marrow donors. Cohort members were all nominally healthy when sampled, although unrecorded immune exposures were likely present. The donor tested CMV seropositive and was one of the 289 seropositive cohort members. A peripheral blood sample was collected from each donor, and TCR beta sequencing was performed on peripheral blood mononuclear cells. Genomic DNA extraction from the blood cell samples was performed with the Qiagen DNeasy Blood Extraction Kit. Libraries were prepared through the immunoSEQ multiplex PCR assay. A mixture of 60 forward primers for TCR Vbeta segments and 13 reverse primers for TCR Jbeta segments was used in the multiplex PCR. The CDR3 region of rearranged TCR beta genes was amplified from genomic DNA by a multiplex PCR assay. On the Illumina HiSeq System, the amplified TCR beta libraries were sequenced as 87-base-pair reads. Per the authors' processing: In a later analysis, roughly 80 million unique TCR beta chains were counted across the approximately 640 repertoires, and roughly 11 million of these chains were shared by at least two donors. Raw reads were error-corrected and collapsed into unique sequences with a nearest-neighbor algorithm that merged closely related sequences to remove PCR and sequencing errors. Alignment of CDR3 sequences to IMGT reference sequences was used to assign V, D and J gene segments. Each retained sequence needed at least a six-nucleotide match to both a V gene segment and a J gene segment. A rearrangement counted as productive if the CDR3 had no stop codons and remained in frame with V and J, and every other rearrangement counted as non-productive. CDR3 was defined according to IMGT convention as the region running from the second conserved V-encoded cysteine to the conserved J-encoded phenylalanine. The earlier analysis of 500 to 600 of the donors excluded sequences that lacked an unambiguous match to a single V gene segment. An earlier analysis of several hundred of the donors called V segments functional above 56.7% productive rearrangements and segregating when the between-donor standard deviation exceeded 5%. To diagnose cytomegalovirus status from the catalog of TCR beta chain sequences, a statistical classification framework was built. In a later analysis, TCR nucleotide sequences were compared against IMGT/GENE-DB human TR gene sequences so that V and J genes could be assigned. Using the TCRdist pipeline, a later analysis assigned CDR3 sequences along with most-parsimonious VDJ recombination scenarios. In a later analysis, each TCR beta chain was defined by its CDR3 amino acid sequence together with its V-gene family, and reads lacking a unique V-gene family were excluded. As a way to deal with suspected cross-contamination and a sequencing artifact, a later analysis dropped 450 to 700 nucleotide sequences that were highly shared and had low generation probability. In a later analysis, a clonal expansion index was calculated for each public chain from normalized within-repertoire ranks of inferred template counts. In a later analysis, generation probabilities were computed with a VDJ recombination model fitted to out-of-frame rearrangements, and the resulting probabilities were checked against IGoR. Hypergeometric tests were used in a later analysis to score TCR-TCR, TCR-HLA and TCR-CMV co-occurrence, with a repertoire-size bias correction applied to the TCR pairs. False discovery rates were estimated in a later analysis by permuting HLA or CMV assignments 20 times. In a later analysis, co-occurring TCRs were grouped using DBSCAN, with TCRdist sequence similarity added in when clustering inside HLA-allele-positive subsets. Repertoires with fewer than 30,000 or more than 120,000 public chains were left out of co-occurrence clustering, as were about 5 repertoires with anomalous nucleotide sharing. In TCRdb, the immuneACCESS table is reduced to in-frame sequences with V and J assigned. These tables do not hold every clone; where another copy was compared, an unresolved V gene accounts for under half, and the others remain unexplained. V, J and clone size derive from that table, while D and trimming were established from the DNA sequence. The sample data list about 150,000 clones, and 80% to 90% of these were observed just once. The top ten clonotypes cover around 4.8% of the sample.

The V gene is TRBV18 and the J gene is TRBJ2-1; TRBD1 matches 9 bases in the middle. The TCR comes from a girl aged 10 to 17 in good health and CMV-seropositive. The sample taken for sequencing was PBMCs. The CDR3 corresponds to CASSPIGQGYNEQFF. The DNA is TGTGCCAGCTCACCTATCGGACAGGGGTACAATGAGCAGTTCTTC.